These T cell receptor beta chains were read from a single sample in a study of blood T cells in healthy people across ages. TCRdb re-analysed the 5' RACE reads in MiXCR, keeping a single row per CDR3 protein. In the table there are 1.8 million or so distinct CDR3 sequences, about two fifths of which are singletons. The sample consisted of blood. These receptors were taken from a human donor in good health. Both conserved end residues are part of each CDR3. The D gene is left open where the match is weak. A clone size is listed for some rows: how often the clone was seen (once, few, many), or a class if it is expanded.

CDR3 DNA,CDR3 protein,J gene,clone size,CDR3 length,V gene,D gene
TGTGCCAGCAGCTCGACAAAAGCGGGGGTGGATACGCAGTATTTT,CASSSTKAGVDTQYF,TRBJ2-3,few,15,TRBV7-2,TRBD2
TGTGCCAGCAGGGGAAGGGAAAGCATTCAGTACTTC,CASRGRESIQYF,TRBJ2-4,-,12,TRBV2,-
TGCAGCGTTGAAGATAAGACGGATCGGGGGGAGCAGTACTTC,CSVEDKTDRGEQYF,TRBJ2-5,-,14,TRBV29-1,TRBD2
TGTGCCAGCAGCTTAGGGGCTGGGACCCAGTACTTC,CASSLGAGTQYF,TRBJ2-5,many,12,TRBV5-6,-
TGCGCCAGCAGAGAAAGCCCGGCGAGGAAAACTAATGAAAAACTGTTTTTT,CASRESPARKTNEKLFF,TRBJ1-4,-,17,TRBV4-1,-
TGTGCCAGCAGCCAACTAGAGAGGGACCTCACAGATACGCAGTATTTT,CASSQLERDLTDTQYF,TRBJ2-3,-,16,TRBV4-2,-
TGCGCCAGCAGCCAAGATCGCTTCATGACGAATCAGCCCCAGCATTTT,CASSQDRFMTNQPQHF,TRBJ1-5,-,16,TRBV4-3,-
TGCAGTGCTAGAGGACGGGAGTATGGCTACACCTTC,CSARGREYGYTF,TRBJ1-2,-,12,TRBV20-1,-
TGCGCCAGCAGCCACCTAGACCCAGATACGCAGTATTTT,CASSHLDPDTQYF,TRBJ2-3,-,13,TRBV4-1,-
TGTGCCAGCAGCCAGGTTTGGACAGATACGCAGTATTTT,CASSQVWTDTQYF,TRBJ2-3,-,13,TRBV14,-
TGCAGCGTAAGGCGGGGGGGAAGCACAGATACGCAGTATTTT,CSVRRGGSTDTQYF,TRBJ2-3,-,14,TRBV29-1,TRBD2
TGCAGTGCTAGACTAGTCTCTAACACAGATACGCAGTTTTTT,CSARLVSNTDTQFF,TRBJ2-3,-,14,TRBV20-1,-
TGTGCCAGCAGCGCCGGGGACAGTACCTCTTACAATGAGCAGTACTTC,CASSAGDSTSYNEQYF,TRBJ2-5,few,16,TRBV7-2,TRBD1
TGCAGTGCTAGAATAGCGGGGGGGCCCACAGATACGCAGTATTTT,CSARIAGGPTDTQYF,TRBJ2-3,few,15,TRBV20-1,TRBD2
TGTGCCAGCAGCTTATCCCCAGGGAAGGTAGAGAACGAGCAGTACTTC,CASSLSPGKVENEQYF,TRBJ2-7,-,16,TRBV7-2,-
TGTGCCACCAGTGATCCAGCGGGACTAGCGGGTGAGACCCAGTACTTC,CATSDPAGLAGETQYF,TRBJ2-5,-,16,TRBV24-1,TRBD2